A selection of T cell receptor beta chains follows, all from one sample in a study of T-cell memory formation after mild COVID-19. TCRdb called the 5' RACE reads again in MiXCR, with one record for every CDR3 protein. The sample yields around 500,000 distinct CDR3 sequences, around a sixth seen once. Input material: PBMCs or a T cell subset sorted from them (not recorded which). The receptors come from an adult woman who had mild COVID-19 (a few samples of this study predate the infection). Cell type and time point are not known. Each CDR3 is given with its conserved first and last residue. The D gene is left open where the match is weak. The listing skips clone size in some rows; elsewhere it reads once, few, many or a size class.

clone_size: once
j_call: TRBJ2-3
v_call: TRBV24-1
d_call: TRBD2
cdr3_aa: CATSQRLAGDVDTQYF
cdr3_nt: TGTGCCACCAGTCAACGACTAGCGGGAGACGTAGATACGCAGTATTTT

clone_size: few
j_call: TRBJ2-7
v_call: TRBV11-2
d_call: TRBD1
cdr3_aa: CASSPILRTGPYEQYF
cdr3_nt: TGTGCCAGCAGCCCAATTCTTAGGACAGGCCCCTACGAGCAGTACTTC

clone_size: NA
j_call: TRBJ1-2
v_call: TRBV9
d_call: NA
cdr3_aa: CASSVDSRTLRHYGYTF
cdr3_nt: TGTGCCAGCAGCGTAGATAGCAGGACACTCCGTCACTATGGCTACACCTTC

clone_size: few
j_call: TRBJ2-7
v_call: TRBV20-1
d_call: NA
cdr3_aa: CSARDSGGPSEQYF
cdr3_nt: TGCAGTGCTAGAGATAGTGGGGGGCCCTCCGAGCAGTACTTC

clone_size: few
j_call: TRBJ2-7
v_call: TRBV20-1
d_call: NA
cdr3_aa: CSAAGHDAYEQYF
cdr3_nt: TGCAGTGCGGCAGGACATGACGCCTACGAGCAGTACTTC

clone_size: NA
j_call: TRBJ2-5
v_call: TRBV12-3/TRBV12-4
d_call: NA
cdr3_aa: CASKDEGFWETQYF
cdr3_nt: TGTGCCAGCAAGGACGAGGGTTTTTGGGAGACCCAGTACTTC

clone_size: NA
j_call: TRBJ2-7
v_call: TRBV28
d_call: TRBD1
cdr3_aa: CASSRRRGGQGAYEQYF
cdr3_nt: TGTGCCAGCAGTCGCCGCCGGGGGGGACAGGGGGCATACGAGCAGTACTTC

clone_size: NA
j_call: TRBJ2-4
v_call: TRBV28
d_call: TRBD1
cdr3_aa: CASSLLGGASKNIQYF
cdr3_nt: TGTGCCAGCAGTTTATTAGGGGGCGCGTCCAAAAACATTCAGTACTTC

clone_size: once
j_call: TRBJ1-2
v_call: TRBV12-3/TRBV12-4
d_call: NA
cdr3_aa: CATLPWGISNYGYTF
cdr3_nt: TGTGCCACCCTACCCTGGGGCATATCTAACTATGGCTACACCTTC

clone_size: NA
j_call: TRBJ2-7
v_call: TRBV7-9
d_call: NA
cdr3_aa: CASSFGRTAANEQYF
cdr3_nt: TGTGCCAGCAGCTTTGGCCGGACAGCGGCCAACGAGCAGTACTTC

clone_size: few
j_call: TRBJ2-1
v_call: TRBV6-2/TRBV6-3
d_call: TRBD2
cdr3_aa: CASSYARRWDGTIEQFF
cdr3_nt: TGTGCCAGCAGTTACGCCAGGAGATGGGACGGGACTATTGAGCAGTTCTTC

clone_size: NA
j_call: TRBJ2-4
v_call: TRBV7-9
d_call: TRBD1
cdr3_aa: CASSLGDSPAKNIQYF
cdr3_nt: TGTGCCAGCAGCTTAGGGGACAGCCCAGCCAAAAACATTCAGTACTTC

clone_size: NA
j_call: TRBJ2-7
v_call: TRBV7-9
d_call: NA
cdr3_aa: CATQGNEQYF
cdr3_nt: TGTGCGACGCAGGGGAACGAGCAGTACTTC

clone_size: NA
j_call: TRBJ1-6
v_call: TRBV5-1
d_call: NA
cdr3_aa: CASSLDGYSPLHF
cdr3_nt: TGCGCCAGCAGCTTGGACGGGTATTCACCCCTCCACTTT